This T cell receptor beta chain originates from a study of T cell changes during pregnancy in multiple sclerosis. Germline CDR1 and CDR2: LGHNA and YNFKEQ. Trimming took 4 bases from V and 2 from J; bases not matched to a gene: 12. This CDR3 region has 19 residues. Sequencing was performed with immunoSEQ multiplex PCR; in TCRdb, only in-frame clones are kept and a portion is missing. Here the sample spans 45,000 to 55,000 clones, approximately 92% being singletons. Relative to its sample, this clone is medium-sized. The sequencing used peripheral blood, collected after pregnancy. The TCR originated in a female donor with multiple sclerosis, enrolled in a pregnancy study. The gene calls are TRBV4-2 and TRBJ2-2, with 11 positions matching TRBD2. The CDR3 nucleotides read TGTGCCAGCAGCCTGGGGGCTGCTAGCGGGGGGCTTAACACCGGGGAGCTGTTTTTT. This sequence encodes CASSLGAASGGLNTGELFF.